Each of the 7 T cell receptor beta chains below was sequenced from the same sample in a study of cytomegalovirus exposure and HLA in healthy donors. PCR used 60 Vbeta primers and 13 Jbeta primers. The data were produced by immunoSEQ multiplex PCR, yet TCRdb's version contains in-frame clones alone and is incomplete. The sample carries about 160,000 clones, roughly 80% recorded once. Material: PBMCs. The receptor set was obtained from a woman between 25 and 40 years old in good health and CMV-seropositive.

This chain uses TRBV7-9 with TRBJ1-5; TRBD1 might be the D (5 bases). CDR1 SEHNR and CDR2 FQNEAQ come from the germline V gene (reference sequence). Trimming took off 4 bases at V and 13 bases at J, with 14 bases between the two ends. The CDR3 contains 12 residues. The CDR3 sequence: CASSSIDRKQHF. CDR3 coding DNA: TGTGCCAGCAGCTCGATAGACAGAAAACAGCATTTT.

In this sample, this clone turned up a few times. The chain recombines TRBV9 with TRBJ2-7; 11 bases agree with TRBD2. Trimming took 4 bases from V and 2 from J; bases not matched to a gene: 5. This CDR3 region has 15 residues. CDR1 SGDLS and CDR2 YYNGEE come from the germline V gene. The CDR3 loop is CASSPSSGGPYEQYF. CDR3 in DNA: TGTGCCAGCAGCCCCTCTAGCGGGGGGCCCTACGAGCAGTACTTC.

The chain uses TRBV6-5 and TRBJ1-1, with 10 bases aligning to TRBD1. Germline trimming cut 2 bases from V and 5 bases from J; bases unmatched to any gene: 5. Germline assignment: CDR1 MNHEY and CDR2 SVGAGI. CDR3 length: 15 residues. In nucleotides, the CDR3 is TGTGCCAGCAGTTACGGGGACAGGGGTGCGACTGAAGCTTTCTTT. It encodes CASSYGDRGATEAFF.

The chain uses TRBV19 and TRBJ2-7, with D possibly TRBD1 on 5 matching bases. The germline gives CDR1 LNHDA, CDR2 SQIVND (reference sequence). V was shortened by 2 bases and J by 2 bases, with 7 bases between the two germline ends. This CDR3 is built from 13 residues. CDR3 nucleotide sequence: TGTGCCAGTAGTATACAGGGTCCCTACGAGCAGTACTTC. The encoded protein is CASSIQGPYEQYF.

This clone was seen more than once but under ten times. The chain couples TRBV2 to TRBJ1-5; D might be TRBD1 (5 bases). Trimming took off 7 bases at V and 4 bases at J, with 8 bases between the two ends. The CDR3 runs 12 residues. CDR1 SNHLY and CDR2 FYNNEI come from the germline V gene. For the CDR3, the DNA is TGTGCCAGCACGGGGGGTAATCAGCCCCAGCATTTT. Translated: CASTGGNQPQHF.

The V call is TRBV5-1, the J call TRBJ1-1; D is unclear. The CDR3 spans 15 residues. From germline, CDR1 is SGHRS and CDR2 YFSETQ. Trimming cost V 3 bases and J 5 bases, with 17 bases left between them. The CDR3 loop is CASSSDPSGKTEAFF. CDR3 nucleotide sequence: TGCGCCAGCAGCTCGGACCCCTCGGGAAAAACTGAAGCTTTCTTT.

V usage is TRBV6-1 and J usage is TRBJ1-6; 8 bases are shared with TRBD1. Per germline, CDR1 MNHNS and CDR2 SASEGT. J lost 8 bases, V lost 0 bases, and 3 bases had no gene match. The CDR3 runs to 15 residues. The CDR3 protein is CASSEAGRGHSPLHF. CDR3 DNA sequence: TGTGCCAGCAGTGAAGCCGGCAGGGGGCATTCACCCCTCCACTTT.